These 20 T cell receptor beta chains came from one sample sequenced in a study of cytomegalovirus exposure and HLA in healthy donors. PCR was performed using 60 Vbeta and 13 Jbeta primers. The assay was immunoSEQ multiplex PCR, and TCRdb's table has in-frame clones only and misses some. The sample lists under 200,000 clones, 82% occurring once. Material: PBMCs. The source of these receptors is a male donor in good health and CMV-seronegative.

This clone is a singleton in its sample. The CDR3 DNA sequence: TGTGCCAGCAGTTATCAGTCGGGATTTGAGTACGAGCAGTACTTC. Translating gives CASSYQSGFEYEQYF. The V and J genes are TRBV6-5 and TRBJ2-5, with D possibly TRBD2 on 5 matching bases. The J call is doubtful: the DNA matches TRBJ2-7 better. CDR1 and CDR2 from the germline V gene are MNHEY and SVGAGI. The CDR3 length is 15 residues.

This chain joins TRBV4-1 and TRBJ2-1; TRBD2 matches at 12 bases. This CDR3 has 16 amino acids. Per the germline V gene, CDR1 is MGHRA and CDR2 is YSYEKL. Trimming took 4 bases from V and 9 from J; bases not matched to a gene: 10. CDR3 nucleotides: TGCGCCAGCAGCCCCTTACTAGCGGGGGGACGAGGTGAGCAGTTCTTC. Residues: CASSPLLAGGRGEQFF.

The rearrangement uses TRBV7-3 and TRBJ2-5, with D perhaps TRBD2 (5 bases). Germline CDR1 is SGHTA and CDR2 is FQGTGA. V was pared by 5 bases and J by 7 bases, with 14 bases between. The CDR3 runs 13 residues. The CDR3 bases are TGTGCCAGCAGCACTAGTACGTTCCGGACCCAGTACTTC. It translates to CASSTSTFRTQYF.

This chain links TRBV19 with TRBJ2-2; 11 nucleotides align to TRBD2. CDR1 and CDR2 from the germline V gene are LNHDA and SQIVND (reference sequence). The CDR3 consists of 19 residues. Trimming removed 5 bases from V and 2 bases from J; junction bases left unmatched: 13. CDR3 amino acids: CASSLVPPGLAVNTGELFF. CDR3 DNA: TGTGCCAGTAGTCTGGTCCCTCCGGGACTAGCGGTAAACACCGGGGAGCTGTTTTTT. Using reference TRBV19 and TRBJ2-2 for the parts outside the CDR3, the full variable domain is DGGITQSPKYLFRKEGQNVTLSCEQNLNHDAMYWYRQDPGQGLRLIYYSQIVNDFQKGDIAEGYSVSREKKESFPLTVTSAQKNPTAFYLCASSLVPPGLAVNTGELFFGEGSRLTVL.

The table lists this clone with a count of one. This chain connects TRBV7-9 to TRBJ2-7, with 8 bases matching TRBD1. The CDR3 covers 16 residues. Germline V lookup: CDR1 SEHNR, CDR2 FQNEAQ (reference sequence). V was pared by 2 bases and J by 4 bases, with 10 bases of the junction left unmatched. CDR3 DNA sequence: TGTGCCAGCAGCTTATTTTCGGGACAGGTTGATTACGAGCAGTACTTC. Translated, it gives CASSLFSGQVDYEQYF.

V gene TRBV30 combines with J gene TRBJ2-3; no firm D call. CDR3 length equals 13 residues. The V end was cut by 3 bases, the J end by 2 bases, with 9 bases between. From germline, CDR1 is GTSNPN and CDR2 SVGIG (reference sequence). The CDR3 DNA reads TGTGCCTGGAGCCAATACAACACAGATACGCAGTATTTT. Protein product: CAWSQYNTDTQYF.

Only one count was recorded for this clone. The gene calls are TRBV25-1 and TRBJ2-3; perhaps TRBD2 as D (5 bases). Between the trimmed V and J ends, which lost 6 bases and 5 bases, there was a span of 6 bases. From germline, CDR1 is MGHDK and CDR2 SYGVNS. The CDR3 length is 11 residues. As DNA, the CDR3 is TGTGCCAGCAGGAGGGTAGATACGCAGTATTTT. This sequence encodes CASRRVDTQYF.

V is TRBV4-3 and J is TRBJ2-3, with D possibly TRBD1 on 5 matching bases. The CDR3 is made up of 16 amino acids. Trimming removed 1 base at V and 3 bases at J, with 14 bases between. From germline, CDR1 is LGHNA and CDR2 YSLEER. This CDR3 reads CASSQVVAGWTDTQYF. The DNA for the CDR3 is TGCGCCAGCAGCCAAGTGGTGGCAGGGTGGACAGATACGCAGTATTTT.

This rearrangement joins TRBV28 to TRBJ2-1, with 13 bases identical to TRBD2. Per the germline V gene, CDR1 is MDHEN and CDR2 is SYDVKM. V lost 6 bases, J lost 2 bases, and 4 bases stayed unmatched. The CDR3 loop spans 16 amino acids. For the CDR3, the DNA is TGTGCCAGCAGCCTCACTAGCGGGGGGGCCTACAATGAGCAGTTCTTC. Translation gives CASSLTSGGAYNEQFF.

CDR3 protein: CASSPPVAGGELFF. The CDR3 bases are TGTGCCAGCAGCCCCCCAGTGGCAGGCGGGGAGCTGTTTTTT. The chain employs TRBV7-8 and TRBJ2-2; no clear D. CDR3 length: 14 amino acids. The ends were cut back, 5 bases at V and 7 bases at J, with 14 bases in the middle. CDR1 and CDR2 (germline): SGHVS, FQNEAQ. Based on the CDR3 plus reference TRBV7-8 and TRBJ2-2, the full variable domain is GAGVSQSPRYKVAKRGQDVALRCDPISGHVSLFWYQQALGQGPEFLTYFQNEAQLDKSGLPSDRFFAERPEGSVSTLKIQRTQQEDSAVYLCASSPPVAGGELFFGEGSRLTVL.

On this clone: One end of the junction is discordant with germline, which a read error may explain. CDR3 protein: CSSSSSGRGYEQYF. CDR3 nucleotides: TGTTCCAGCAGCTCTAGCGGGAGAGGGTACGAGCAGTACTTC. The chain uses TRBV7-9 and TRBJ2-7; 10 bases line up with TRBD2. The CDR3 length is 14 residues. The germline CDR1 and CDR2 sequences are SEHNR and FQNEAQ (reference sequence).

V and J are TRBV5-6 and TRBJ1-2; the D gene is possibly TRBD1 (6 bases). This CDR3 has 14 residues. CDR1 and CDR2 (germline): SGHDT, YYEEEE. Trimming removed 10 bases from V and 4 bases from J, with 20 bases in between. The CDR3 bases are TGTGCCTGGAGGAGGGGGGGCGAAGGCTATGGCTACACCTTC. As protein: CAWRRGGEGYGYTF.

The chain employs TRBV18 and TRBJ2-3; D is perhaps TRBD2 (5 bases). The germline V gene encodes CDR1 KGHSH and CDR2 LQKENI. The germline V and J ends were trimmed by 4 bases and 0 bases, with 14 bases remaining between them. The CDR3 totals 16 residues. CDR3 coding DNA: TGTGCCAGCTCACTCAGGTCACGGGGTAGCACAGATACGCAGTATTTT. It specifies CASSLRSRGSTDTQYF.

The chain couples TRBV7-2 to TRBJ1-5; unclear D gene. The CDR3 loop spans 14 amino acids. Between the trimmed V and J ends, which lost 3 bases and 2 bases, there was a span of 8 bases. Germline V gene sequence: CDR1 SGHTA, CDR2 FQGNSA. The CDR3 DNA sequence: TGTGCCAGCAGCTTGGGCCTGGGCAATCAGCCCCAGCATTTT. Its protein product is CASSLGLGNQPQHF.

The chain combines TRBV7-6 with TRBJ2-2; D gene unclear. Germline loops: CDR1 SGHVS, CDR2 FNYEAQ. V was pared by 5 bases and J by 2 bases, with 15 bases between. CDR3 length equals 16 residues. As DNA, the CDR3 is TGTGCCAGCAGCCCTGACCCCAGAGGCAACACCGGGGAGCTGTTTTTT. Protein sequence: CASSPDPRGNTGELFF.

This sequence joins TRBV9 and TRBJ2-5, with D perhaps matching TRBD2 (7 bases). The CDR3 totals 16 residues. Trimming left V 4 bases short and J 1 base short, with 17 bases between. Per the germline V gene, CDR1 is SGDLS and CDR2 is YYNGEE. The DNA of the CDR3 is TGTGCCAGCAGCCCAAGTGGGGGGGCCCTCCAAGAGACCCAGTACTTC. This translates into CASSPSGGALQETQYF.

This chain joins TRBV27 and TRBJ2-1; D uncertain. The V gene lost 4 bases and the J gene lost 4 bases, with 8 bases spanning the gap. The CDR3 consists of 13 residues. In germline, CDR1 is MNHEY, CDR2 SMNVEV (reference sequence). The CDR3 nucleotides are TGTGCCAGCAGTTCGCAGACTTACAATGAGCAGTTCTTC. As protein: CASSSQTYNEQFF.

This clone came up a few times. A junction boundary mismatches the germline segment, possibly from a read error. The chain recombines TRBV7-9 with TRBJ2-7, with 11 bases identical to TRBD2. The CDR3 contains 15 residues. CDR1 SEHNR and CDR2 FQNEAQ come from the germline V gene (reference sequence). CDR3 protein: CSSSTPLAGGGEQYF. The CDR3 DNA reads TGTTCCAGCAGCACCCCCCTAGCGGGAGGTGGAGAACAGTACTTC.

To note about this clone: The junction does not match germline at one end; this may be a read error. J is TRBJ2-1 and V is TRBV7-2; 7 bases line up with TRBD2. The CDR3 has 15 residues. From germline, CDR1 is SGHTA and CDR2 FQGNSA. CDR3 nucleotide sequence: TGTGCCAGCAGCAGAACGACTAGCTCCCACAATGAGCAGTTCTTC. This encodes CASSRTTSSHNEQFF.

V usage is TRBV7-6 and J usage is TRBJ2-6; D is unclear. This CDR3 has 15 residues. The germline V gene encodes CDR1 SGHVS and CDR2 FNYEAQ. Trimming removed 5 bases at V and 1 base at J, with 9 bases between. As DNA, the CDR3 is TGTGCCAGCAGCGGCCCCGGGTCTGGGGCCAACGTCCTGACTTTC. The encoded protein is CASSGPGSGANVLTF.